The subject of this entry is one T cell receptor (beta chain). This CDR3 region has 15 residues. The V gene end was trimmed by 7 bases and the J gene end by 4 bases; junction bases not matched to a gene: 11. Looked up from germline, CDR1 is SNHLY and CDR2 is FYNNEI. Only in-frame clones appear in the TCRdb table, and some are missing; sequencing was by immunoSEQ multiplex PCR. There are 100,000 or so clones in the sample; 82% occur only once, and about 20% lies in the top ten. The sample is drawn from a study of blood T cell repertoires in COVID-19. The receptor was isolated from an elderly man with acute or convalescent COVID-19. The sample was peripheral blood. This rearrangement joins TRBV2 to TRBJ2-5, with 8 bases that match TRBD2. CDR3 in DNA: TGTGCCAGCACCAACTACGGGCTAGCGGGAGAGACCCAGTACTTC. Translated: CASTNYGLAGETQYF.